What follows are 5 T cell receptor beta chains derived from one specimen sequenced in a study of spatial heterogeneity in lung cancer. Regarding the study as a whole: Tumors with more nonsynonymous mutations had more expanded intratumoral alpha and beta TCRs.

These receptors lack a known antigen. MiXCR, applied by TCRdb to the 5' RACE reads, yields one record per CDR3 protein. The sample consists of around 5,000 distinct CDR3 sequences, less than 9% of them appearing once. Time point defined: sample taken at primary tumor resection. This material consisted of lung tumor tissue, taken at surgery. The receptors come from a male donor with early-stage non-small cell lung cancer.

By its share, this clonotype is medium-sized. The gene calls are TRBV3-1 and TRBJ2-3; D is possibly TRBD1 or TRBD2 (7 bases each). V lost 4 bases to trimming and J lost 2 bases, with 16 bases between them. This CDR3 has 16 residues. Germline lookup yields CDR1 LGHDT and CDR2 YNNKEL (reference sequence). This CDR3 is CASSLQGGFHTDTQYF. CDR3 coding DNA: TGTGCCAGCAGCCTCCAGGGGGGGTTCCACACAGATACGCAGTATTTT.

CDR3 protein: CASCQAEGVDTQYF. Written as DNA, the CDR3 is TGCGCCAGCTGTCAGGCGGAAGGTGTGGATACGCAGTATTTT. The chain couples TRBV5-1 to TRBJ2-3; the D is unclear. Germline loops: CDR1 SGHRS, CDR2 YFSETQ. V lost 7 bases, J lost 6 bases, and 18 bases lay in between. This CDR3 has 14 amino acids.

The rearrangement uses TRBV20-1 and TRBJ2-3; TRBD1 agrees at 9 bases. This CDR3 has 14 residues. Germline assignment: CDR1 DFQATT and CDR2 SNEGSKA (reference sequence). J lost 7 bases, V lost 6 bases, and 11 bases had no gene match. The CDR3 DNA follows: TGCAGTGCCCAACCGGGACAGGGTCTATATACGCAGTATTTT. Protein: CSAQPGQGLYTQYF.

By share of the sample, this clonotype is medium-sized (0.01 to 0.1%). The CDR3: CASSGGQGPNEKLFF. DNA for the CDR3: TGTGCCAGCAGCGGCGGGCAGGGCCCTAATGAAAAACTGTTTTTT. The chain couples TRBV7-9 to TRBJ1-4; TRBD1 might be the D (5 bases). There are 15 residues in the CDR3. Per the germline V gene, CDR1 is SEHNR and CDR2 is FQNEAQ (reference sequence). Between the trimmed V and J ends, which lost 5 bases and 3 bases, there was a span of 13 bases.

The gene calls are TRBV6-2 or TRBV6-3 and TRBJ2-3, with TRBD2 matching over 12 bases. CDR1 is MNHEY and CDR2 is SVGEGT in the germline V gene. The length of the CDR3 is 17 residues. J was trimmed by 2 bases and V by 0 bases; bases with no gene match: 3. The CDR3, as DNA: TGTGCCAGCAGTTACTCGACTAGCGGGAGATACACAGATACGCAGTATTTT. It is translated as CASSYSTSGRYTDTQYF.